Described below is a single TCR beta chain sequence and its context. The antigen this receptor binds is unknown. Base qualities are not at hand, and no much larger clone is one base apart. The sample comes from a study of prognosis after radiotherapy for stage I lung cancer (dated by TCRdb to 2020 to 2023). Concerning the study at large: Around 19 stage I NSCLC patients were enrolled in Nanjing, China, between April 2018 and early 2019. Of the enrolled patients, around 15 had newly diagnosed primary stage I lung tumors, while a few had oligometastatic NSCLC following surgical resection of the primary tumor. Every patient was deemed medically inoperable, more than ten because of comorbidities and seven or eight because they refused surgery. The cohort included approximately 13 men and about six women, with a median age of approximately 73 years and a range of about 50 to 90 years. Tumor histology was squamous cell carcinoma in over 5 patients and adenocarcinoma in twelve. Image-guided IMRT or VMAT was used to deliver SBRT in 3 to 5 fractions at a biologically effective dose of at least 100 Gy. SBRT was not combined with any concurrent therapy in any patient. Distant metastases were developed by four of the 19 patients after SBRT, at a median of about 7 months, whereas no significant progression was observed in the other 15 patients. Peripheral blood TCR beta repertoires were profiled in stage I NSCLC patients before and after stereotactic body radiotherapy, and the repertoires were related to distant failure. The study sequenced approximately 40 blood samples from 19 patients, one before and one after SBRT per patient. Here is what the overall study found, with its caveats: The study was limited by its small cohort and short follow-up, and the findings require independent validation. Differences in TRBV and TRBJ usage frequencies by metastasis status were reportedly observed in two V genes at baseline and in roughly ten V and two J genes after SBRT. No determination of tumor specificity was made for expanded TCR clones. All reported P values were unadjusted for multiple comparisons. Post-SBRT Shannon entropy and its change from baseline were lower in patients who developed distant metastases; baseline Shannon entropy was not associated with metastases. After SBRT, the number of unique TCR clones decreased (median around 10,000 before versus about 7,000 after; Wilcoxon paired P=0.011).

The TCR beta CDR3 region was amplified from genomic DNA by two rounds of multiplex PCR. The first PCR round used primers specific to each TRBV and TRBJ gene, and the primer sequences were filed in Chinese patent CN105087789A. Universal primers were used in the second round of PCR. The Roche High Pure PCR Template Preparation Kit was used to extract genomic DNA from the frozen PBMCs. Paired-end sequencing with 151 bp reads was performed on the libraries using an Illumina HiSeq 3000. As for the original processing: CutAdapt was used to discard raw reads that did not contain the multiplex PCR primer sequences. Using PEAR, the high-quality paired reads were merged into contigs. By aligning each contig to reference sequences, MiXCR assigned the TRB V, D and J gene segments to that contig. CDR3 sequences were clustered by base quality and sequence similarity to remove sequencing errors. Shannon entropy, normalized by the natural log of the productive TCR sequence number, served as the measure of diversity. Clonality was defined as one minus Shannon entropy divided by the natural log of the number of unique clonotypes. Progression-free survival cut-offs for repertoire metrics were chosen using the Youden index of ROC curves, with analyses run in R 3.5.3. Clones were called with MiXCR by TCRdb after fastp trimmed the public reads at Q25, and only in-frame beta chains were retained. Rows matching on CDR3 protein sequence are summarized as one entry with the most common DNA and genes. What appears here as the V and J calls and clone size reflects TCRdb's work, not the paper's. The sample table lists roughly 32,000 distinct CDR3 sequences, approximately 39% of them with a count of one. The ten largest clones add up to 15% of the sample.

All patients had node-negative disease on CT and PET/CT, and none had a history of other malignancies or had previously received chemotherapy or radiotherapy. At each of two time points, 6 to 7.5 milliliters of peripheral venous blood were collected in EDTA tubes. PBMCs were isolated by Ficoll-Paque Plus density-gradient centrifugation. Immediately after collection, samples were stored at -80 degrees C until analysis. V is cut by 6 bases and J by 5 bases, and the space between the germline ends is 17 bases. From cysteine to phenylalanine, the CDR3 is 15 amino acids long. Only the CDR3 DNA is retained, 45 bases long and in frame from the first base.

The clonotype was recovered from a donor aged 50 or older with non-small cell lung cancer. Here the chain combines TRBV12-3 or TRBV12-4 and TRBJ1-5, with no D gene named confidently. Sequences were derived from PBMCs, sampled before or after stereotactic body radiation therapy (not recorded which). Here is the DNA: TGTGCCAGCAGCTCCCAGCTCCCCCGGTATCAGCCCCAGCATTTT. The resulting protein is CASSSQLPRYQPQHF.